The 4 T cell receptor beta chains below all came from one sample that was sequenced in a study of blood T cell repertoires in COVID-19. Profiling relied on immunoSEQ multiplex PCR, and the TCRdb table lists in-frame clones only, not all of them. The data contain 450,000 to 600,000 clones, about 85% of them singletons. The sequenced material came from PBMCs or T cells enriched from blood (not recorded which). The receptors were gathered from a woman between 18 and 29 years old who had recovered from COVID-19.

The chain combines TRBV2 with TRBJ1-1, with 7 bases lining up with TRBD1. The V and J ends lost 5 bases and 4 bases, in that order; junction bases with no gene match: 4. Germline CDR1 is SNHLY and CDR2 is FYNNEI. The CDR3 has 13 residues. CDR3 in amino acids: CASSTGEATEAFF. The CDR3 DNA reads TGTGCCAGCAGTACAGGGGAAGCCACTGAAGCTTTCTTT.

CDR3 sequence reads: CAISEGQMEQYF. The CDR3 DNA sequence: TGTGCCATTTCAGAAGGACAGATGGAGCAGTACTTC. V and J are TRBV19 and TRBJ2-7; D perhaps matches TRBD1 (6 bases). Per germline, CDR1 LNHDA and CDR2 SQIVND (reference sequence). The CDR3 is 12 amino acids. The V end was cut by 10 bases, the J end by 7 bases, with 17 bases between.

This clone was seen more than once but under ten times. This chain joins TRBV5-1 and TRBJ2-4; D possibly corresponds to TRBD2 (6 bases). The CDR3 loop spans 12 amino acids. The V end lost 5 bases, the J end lost 7 bases, and 10 bases lay between the germline ends. The germline CDR1 and CDR2 sequences are SGHRS and YFSETQ. Here the CDR3 reads CASSRENNIQYF. The CDR3 nucleotides read TGCGCCAGCAGTCGGGAGAATAACATTCAGTACTTC.

The J gene is TRBJ2-3, the V gene TRBV5-4; the match to TRBD1 covers 9 bases. The CDR3 is made up of 17 amino acids. V was clipped by 4 bases and J by 1 base; unmatched bases: 10. The germline V gene has CDR1 SGHNT and CDR2 YYREEE (reference sequence). CDR3 protein: CASSVGTGLRGTDTQYF. DNA for the CDR3: TGTGCCAGCAGCGTGGGGACAGGGTTGCGGGGCACAGATACGCAGTATTTT.